The entry below gives a single T cell receptor beta chain sequence along with its context. Its target is not known. The sample is drawn from a study of CD8+ T cells in alopecia areata. RNA extraction was followed by reverse transcription into cDNA, which acted as the sequencing template. The method was immunoSEQ multiplex PCR; TCRdb's version includes in-frame clones alone and lacks a portion of them. Of around 290,000 clones listed, roughly 64% are singletons. The study, taken as a whole, reports: The study found tofacitinib significantly decreased scalp clonality and expanded CD8+ clones among the top 100. Uncertainty remains about how baseline CD8+ expansion links to response, with one nonresponder.

Specified treatment: oral pan-JAK inhibitor, 5-10 mg twice daily. Researchers took lesional scalp punch biopsies and peripheral blood from people who were alopecia areata patients. Trimming pared 0 bases from V and 3 bases from J, leaving 9 bases between. Germline CDR1 is LNHNV and CDR2 is YYDKDF (reference sequence). The CDR3 consists of 15 residues. The chain joins TRBV15 to TRBJ1-3; D ambiguous. The sequence derives from a human donor with alopecia areata. The specimen comprised CD4+ T cells sorted from blood, sampled at week 24, from a patient treated with tofacitinib. Here the CDR3 reads CATSRDTGHGNTIYF. Here the CDR3 DNA reads TGTGCCACCAGCAGAGACACCGGTCATGGAAACACCATATATTTT.